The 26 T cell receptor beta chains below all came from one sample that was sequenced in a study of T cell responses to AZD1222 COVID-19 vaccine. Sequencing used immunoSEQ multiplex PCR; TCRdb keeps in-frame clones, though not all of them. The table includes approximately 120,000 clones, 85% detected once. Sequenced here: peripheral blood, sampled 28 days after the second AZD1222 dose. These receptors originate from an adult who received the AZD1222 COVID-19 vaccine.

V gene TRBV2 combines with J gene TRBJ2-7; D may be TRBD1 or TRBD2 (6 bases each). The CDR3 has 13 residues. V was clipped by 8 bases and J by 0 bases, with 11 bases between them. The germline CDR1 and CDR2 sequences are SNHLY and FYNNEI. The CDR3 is CASRGPRSYEQYF. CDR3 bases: TGTGCCAGCCGGGGGCCACGCTCCTACGAGCAGTACTTC.

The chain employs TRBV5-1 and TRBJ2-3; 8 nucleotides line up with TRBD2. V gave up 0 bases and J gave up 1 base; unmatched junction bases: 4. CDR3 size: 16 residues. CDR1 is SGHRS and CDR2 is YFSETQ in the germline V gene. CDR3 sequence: CASSLEGSGGTDTQYF. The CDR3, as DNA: TGCGCCAGCAGCTTGGAGGGTAGCGGGGGCACAGATACGCAGTATTTT.

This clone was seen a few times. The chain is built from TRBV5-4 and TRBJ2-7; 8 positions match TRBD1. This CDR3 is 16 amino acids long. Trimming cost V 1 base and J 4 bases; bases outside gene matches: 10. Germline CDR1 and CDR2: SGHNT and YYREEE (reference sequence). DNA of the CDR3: TGTGCCAGCAGCTTGTACGCGGGACAGGTCCCGTACGAGCAGTACTTC. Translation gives CASSLYAGQVPYEQYF. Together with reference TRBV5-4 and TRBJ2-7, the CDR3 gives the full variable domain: ETGVTQSPTHLIKTRGQQVTLRCSSQSGHNTVSWYQQALGQGPQFIFQYYREEENGRGNFPPRFSGLQFPNYSSELNVNALELDDSALYLCASSLYAGQVPYEQYFGPGTRLTVT.

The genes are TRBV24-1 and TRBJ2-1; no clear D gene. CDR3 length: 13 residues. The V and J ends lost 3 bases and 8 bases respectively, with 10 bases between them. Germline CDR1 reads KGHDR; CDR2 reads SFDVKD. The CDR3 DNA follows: TGTGCCACCAGTGATCTCCCGTGGGATGAGCAGTTCTTC. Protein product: CATSDLPWDEQFF.

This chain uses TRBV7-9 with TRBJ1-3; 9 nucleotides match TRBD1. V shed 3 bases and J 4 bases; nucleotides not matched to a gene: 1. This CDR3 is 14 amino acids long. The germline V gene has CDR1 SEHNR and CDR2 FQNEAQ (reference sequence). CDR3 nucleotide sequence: TGTGCCAGCAGCTTGACAGGGGGAGGAAACACCATATATTTT. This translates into CASSLTGGGNTIYF. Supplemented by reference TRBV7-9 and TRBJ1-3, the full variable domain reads DTGVSQNPRHKITKRGQNVTFRCDPISEHNRLYWYRQTLGQGPEFLTYFQNEAQLEKSRLLSDRFSAERPKGSFSTLEIQRTEQGDSAMYLCASSLTGGGNTIYFGEGSWLTVV.

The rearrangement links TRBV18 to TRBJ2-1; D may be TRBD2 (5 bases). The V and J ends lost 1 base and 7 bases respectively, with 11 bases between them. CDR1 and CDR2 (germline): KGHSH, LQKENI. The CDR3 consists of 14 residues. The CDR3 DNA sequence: TGTGCCAGCTCACCACGAGGGTCACTAAATGAGCAGTTCTTC. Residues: CASSPRGSLNEQFF. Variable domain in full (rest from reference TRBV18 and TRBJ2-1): NAGVMQNPRHLVRRRGQEARLRCSPMKGHSHVYWYRQLPEEGLKFMVYLQKENIIDESGMPKERFSAEFPKEGPSILRIQQVVRGDSAAYFCASSPRGSLNEQFFGPGTRLTVL.

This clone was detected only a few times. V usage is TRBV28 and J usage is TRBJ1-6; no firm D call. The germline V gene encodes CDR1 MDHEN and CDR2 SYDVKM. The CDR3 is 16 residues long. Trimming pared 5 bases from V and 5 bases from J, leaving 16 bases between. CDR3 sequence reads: CASSVPVEGDNSPLHF. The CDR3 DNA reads TGTGCCAGCAGTGTCCCCGTTGAAGGTGATAATTCACCCCTCCACTTT.

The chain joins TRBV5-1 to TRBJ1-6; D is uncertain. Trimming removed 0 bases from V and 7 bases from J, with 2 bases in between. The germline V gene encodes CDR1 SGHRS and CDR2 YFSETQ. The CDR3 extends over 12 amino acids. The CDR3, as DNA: TGCGCCAGCAGCTTGGAAAATTCACCCCTCCACTTT. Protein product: CASSLENSPLHF.

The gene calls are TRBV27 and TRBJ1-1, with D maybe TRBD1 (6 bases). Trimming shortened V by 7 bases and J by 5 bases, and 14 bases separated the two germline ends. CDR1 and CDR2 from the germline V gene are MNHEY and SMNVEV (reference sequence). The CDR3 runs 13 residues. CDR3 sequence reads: CASIEGGRTEAFF. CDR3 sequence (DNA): TGTGCCAGCATCGAAGGGGGAAGAACTGAAGCTTTCTTT.

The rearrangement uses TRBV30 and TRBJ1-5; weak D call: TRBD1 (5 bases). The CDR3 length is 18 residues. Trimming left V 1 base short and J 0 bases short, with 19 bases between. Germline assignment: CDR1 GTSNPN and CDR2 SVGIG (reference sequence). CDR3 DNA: TGTGCCTGGAGTGACCACTTCGACAGTTTGAATAGCAATCAGCCCCAGCATTTT. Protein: CAWSDHFDSLNSNQPQHF.

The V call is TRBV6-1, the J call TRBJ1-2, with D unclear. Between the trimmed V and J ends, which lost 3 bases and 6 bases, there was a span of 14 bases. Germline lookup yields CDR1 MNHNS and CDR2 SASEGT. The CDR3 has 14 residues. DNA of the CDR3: TGTGCCAGCAGTGACATGGGGAGGCTGGATGGCTACACCTTC. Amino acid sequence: CASSDMGRLDGYTF.

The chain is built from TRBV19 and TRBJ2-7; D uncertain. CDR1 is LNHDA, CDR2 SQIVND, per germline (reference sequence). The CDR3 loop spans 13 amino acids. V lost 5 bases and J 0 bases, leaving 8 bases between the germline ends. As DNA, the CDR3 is TGTGCCAGTAGTCTCAAGATCTCCTACGAGCAGTACTTC. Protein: CASSLKISYEQYF.

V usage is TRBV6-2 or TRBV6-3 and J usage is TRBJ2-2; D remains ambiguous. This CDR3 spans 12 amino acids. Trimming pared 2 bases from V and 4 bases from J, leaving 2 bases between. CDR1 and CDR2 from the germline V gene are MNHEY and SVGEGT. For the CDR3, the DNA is TGTGCCAGCAGTTACGCCACCGGGGAGCTGTTTTTT. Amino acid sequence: CASSYATGELFF.

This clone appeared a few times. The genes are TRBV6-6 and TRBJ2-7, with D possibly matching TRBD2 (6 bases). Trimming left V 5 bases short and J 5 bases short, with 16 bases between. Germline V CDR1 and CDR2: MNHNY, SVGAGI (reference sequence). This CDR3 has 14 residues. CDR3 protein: CASSRPGTGNEQYF. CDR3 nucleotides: TGTGCCAGCAGTCGCCCCGGGACTGGCAACGAGCAGTACTTC.

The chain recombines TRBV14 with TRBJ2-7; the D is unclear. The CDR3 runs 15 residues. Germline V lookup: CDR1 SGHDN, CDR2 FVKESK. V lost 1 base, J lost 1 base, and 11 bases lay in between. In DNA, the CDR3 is TGTGCCAGCAGCCAAGCGTTAGGGAATTCCTACGAGCAGTACTTC. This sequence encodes CASSQALGNSYEQYF.

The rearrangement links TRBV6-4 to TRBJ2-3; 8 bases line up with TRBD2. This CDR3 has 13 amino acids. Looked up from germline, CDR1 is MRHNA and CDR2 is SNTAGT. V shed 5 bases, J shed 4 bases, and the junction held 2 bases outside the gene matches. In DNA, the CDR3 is TGTGCCAGCAGTACGGGGGGGGCAGATACGCAGTATTTT. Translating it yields CASSTGGADTQYF.

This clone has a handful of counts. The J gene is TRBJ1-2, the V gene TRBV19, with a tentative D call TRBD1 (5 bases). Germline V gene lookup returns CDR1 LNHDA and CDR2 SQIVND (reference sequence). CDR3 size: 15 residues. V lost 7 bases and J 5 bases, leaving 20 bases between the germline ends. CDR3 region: CASTWGLSGGYGYTF. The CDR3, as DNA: TGTGCCAGTACATGGGGCCTCTCAGGAGGGTATGGCTACACCTTC.

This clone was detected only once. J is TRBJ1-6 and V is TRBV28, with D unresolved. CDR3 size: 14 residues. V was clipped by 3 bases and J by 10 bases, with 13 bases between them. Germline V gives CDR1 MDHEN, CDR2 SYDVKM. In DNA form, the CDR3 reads TGTGCCAGCAGTTTTCGAAGTATTGGGTCACCCCTCCACTTT. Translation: CASSFRSIGSPLHF.

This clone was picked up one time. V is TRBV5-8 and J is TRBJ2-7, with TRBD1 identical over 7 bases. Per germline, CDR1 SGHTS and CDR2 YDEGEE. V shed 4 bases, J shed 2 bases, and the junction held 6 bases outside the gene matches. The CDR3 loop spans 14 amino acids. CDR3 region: CASSQDRLAYEQYF. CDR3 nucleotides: TGTGCCAGCAGCCAGGACAGGCTAGCCTACGAGCAGTACTTC.

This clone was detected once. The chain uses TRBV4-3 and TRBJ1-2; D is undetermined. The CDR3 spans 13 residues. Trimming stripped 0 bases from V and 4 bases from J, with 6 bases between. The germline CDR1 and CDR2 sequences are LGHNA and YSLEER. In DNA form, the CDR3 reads TGCGCCAGCAGCCAAGATAGTCGCTATGGCTACACCTTC. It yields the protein CASSQDSRYGYTF.

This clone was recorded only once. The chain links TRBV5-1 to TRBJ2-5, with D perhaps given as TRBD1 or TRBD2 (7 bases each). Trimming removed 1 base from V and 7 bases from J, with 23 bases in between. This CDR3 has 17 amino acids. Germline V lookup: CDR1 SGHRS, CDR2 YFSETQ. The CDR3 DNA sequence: TGCGCCAGCAGCTTGAAAGCGGGACAGCTCCCTCCCGGGACCCAGTACTTC. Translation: CASSLKAGQLPPGTQYF. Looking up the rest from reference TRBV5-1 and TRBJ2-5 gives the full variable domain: KAGVTQTPRYLIKTRGQQVTLSCSPISGHRSVSWYQQTPGQGLQFLFEYFSETQRNKGNFPGRFSGRQFSNSRSEMNVSTLELGDSALYLCASSLKAGQLPPGTQYFGPGTRLLVL.

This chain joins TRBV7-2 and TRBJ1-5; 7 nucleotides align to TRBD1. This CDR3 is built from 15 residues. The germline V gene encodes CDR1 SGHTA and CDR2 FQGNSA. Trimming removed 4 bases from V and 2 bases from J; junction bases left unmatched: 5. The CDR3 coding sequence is TGTGCCAGCAGCTCCTGGGACAGCCGCAATCAGCCCCAGCATTTT. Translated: CASSSWDSRNQPQHF.

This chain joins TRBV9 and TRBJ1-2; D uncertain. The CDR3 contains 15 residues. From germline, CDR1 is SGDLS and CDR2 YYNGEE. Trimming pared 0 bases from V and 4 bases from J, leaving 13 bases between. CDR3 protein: CASSVDGGLFYGYTF. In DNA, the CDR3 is TGTGCCAGCAGCGTAGACGGCGGCCTATTCTATGGCTACACCTTC.

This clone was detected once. The CDR3 loop reads CAISASDRDQETQYF. The CDR3 nucleotides are TGTGCCATCAGTGCCTCGGACAGGGACCAAGAGACCCAGTACTTC. The rearrangement links TRBV10-3 to TRBJ2-5, with TRBD1 identical over 8 bases. The germline V gene encodes CDR1 ENHRY and CDR2 SYGVKD. The CDR3 runs 15 residues. Trimming took 4 bases from V and 0 from J; bases not matched to a gene: 4.

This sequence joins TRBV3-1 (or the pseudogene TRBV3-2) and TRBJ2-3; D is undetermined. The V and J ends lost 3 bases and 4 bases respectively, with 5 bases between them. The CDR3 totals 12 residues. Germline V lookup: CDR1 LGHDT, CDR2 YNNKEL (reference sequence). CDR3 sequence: CASSHRSDTQYF. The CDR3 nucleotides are TGTGCCAGCAGCCACCGGTCAGATACGCAGTATTTT.

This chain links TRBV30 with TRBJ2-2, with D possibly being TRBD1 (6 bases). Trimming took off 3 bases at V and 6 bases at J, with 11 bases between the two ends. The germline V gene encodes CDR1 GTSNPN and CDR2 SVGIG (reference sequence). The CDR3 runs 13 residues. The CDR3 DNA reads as TGTGCCTGGAGGACCGACAGGTCCGGGGAGCTGTTTTTT. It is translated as CAWRTDRSGELFF.